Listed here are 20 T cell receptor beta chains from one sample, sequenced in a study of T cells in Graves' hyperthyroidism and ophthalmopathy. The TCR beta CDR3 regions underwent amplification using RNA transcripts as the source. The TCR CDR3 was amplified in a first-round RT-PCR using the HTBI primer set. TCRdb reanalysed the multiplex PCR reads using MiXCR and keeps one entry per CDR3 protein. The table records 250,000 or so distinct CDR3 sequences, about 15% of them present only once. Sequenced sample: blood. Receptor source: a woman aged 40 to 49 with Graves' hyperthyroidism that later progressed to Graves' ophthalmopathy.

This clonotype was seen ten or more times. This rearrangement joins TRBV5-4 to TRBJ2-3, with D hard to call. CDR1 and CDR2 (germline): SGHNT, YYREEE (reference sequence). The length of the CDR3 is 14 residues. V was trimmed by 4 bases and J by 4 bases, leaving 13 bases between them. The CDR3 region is CASSTPIRADTQYF. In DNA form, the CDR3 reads TGTGCCAGCAGCACCCCGATACGTGCAGATACGCAGTATTTT.

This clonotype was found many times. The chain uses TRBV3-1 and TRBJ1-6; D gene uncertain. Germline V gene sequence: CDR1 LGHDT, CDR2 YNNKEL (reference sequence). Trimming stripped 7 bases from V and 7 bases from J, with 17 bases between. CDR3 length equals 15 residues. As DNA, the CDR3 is TGTGCCAGCACCCGTGGTCTCTGGGGAAATTCACCCCTCCACTTT. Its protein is CASTRGLWGNSPLHF.

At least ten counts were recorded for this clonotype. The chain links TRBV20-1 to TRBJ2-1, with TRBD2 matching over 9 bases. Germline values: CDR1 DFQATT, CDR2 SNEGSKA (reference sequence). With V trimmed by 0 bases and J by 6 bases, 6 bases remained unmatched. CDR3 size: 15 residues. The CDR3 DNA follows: TGCAGTGCTAGAGATTATTGGACTAGCGTCAATGAGCAGTTCTTC. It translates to CSARDYWTSVNEQFF.

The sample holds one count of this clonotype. The CDR3: CASSLKGEQYF. CDR3 nucleotides: TGTGCCAGTTCCCTTAAGGGGGAGCAGTACTTC. The J gene is TRBJ2-7, the V gene TRBV2; D might be TRBD1 (5 bases). The CDR3 contains 11 residues. The V gene's germline CDR1 is SNHLY and CDR2 FYNNEI. V was pared by 9 bases and J by 7 bases, with 13 bases between. Full variable domain (remainder filled in from reference TRBV2 and TRBJ2-7): EPEVTQTPSHQVTQMGQEVILRCVPISNHLYFYWYRQILGQKVEFLVSFYNNEISEKSEIFDDQFSVERPDGSNFTLKIRSTKLEDSAMYFCASSLKGEQYFGPGTRLTVT.

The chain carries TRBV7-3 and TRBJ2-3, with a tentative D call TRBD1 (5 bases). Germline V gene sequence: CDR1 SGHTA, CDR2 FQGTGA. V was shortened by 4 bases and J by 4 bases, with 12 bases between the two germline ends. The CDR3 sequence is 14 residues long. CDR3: CASSSLLGADTQYF. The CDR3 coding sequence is TGTGCCAGCAGCTCCCTCCTAGGGGCAGATACGCAGTATTTT.

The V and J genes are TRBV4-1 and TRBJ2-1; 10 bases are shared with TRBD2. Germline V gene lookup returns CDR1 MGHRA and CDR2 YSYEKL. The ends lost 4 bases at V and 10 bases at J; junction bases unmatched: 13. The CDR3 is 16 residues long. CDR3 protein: CASSLYLASGRPEQFF. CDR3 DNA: TGCGCCAGCAGCCTCTACTTGGCTAGCGGGAGACCAGAGCAGTTCTTC.

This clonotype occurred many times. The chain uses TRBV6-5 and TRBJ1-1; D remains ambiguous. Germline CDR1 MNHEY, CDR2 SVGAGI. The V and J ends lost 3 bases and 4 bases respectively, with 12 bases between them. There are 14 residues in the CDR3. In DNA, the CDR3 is TGTGCCAGCAGTTATAGGATTGACACCACTGAAGCTTTCTTT. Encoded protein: CASSYRIDTTEAFF.

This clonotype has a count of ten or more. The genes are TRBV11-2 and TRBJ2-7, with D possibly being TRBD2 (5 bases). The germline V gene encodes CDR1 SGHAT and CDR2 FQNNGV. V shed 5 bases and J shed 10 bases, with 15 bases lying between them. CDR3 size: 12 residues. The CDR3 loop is CASSPPSGEQYF. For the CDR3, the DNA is TGTGCCAGCAGCCCCCCCTCCGGGGAACAGTACTTC.

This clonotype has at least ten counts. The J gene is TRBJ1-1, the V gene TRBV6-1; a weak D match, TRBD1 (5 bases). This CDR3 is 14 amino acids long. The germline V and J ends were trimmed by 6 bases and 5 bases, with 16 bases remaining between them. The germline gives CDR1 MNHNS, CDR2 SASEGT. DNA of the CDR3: TGTGCCAGCAGCTCGAGCGGGGGACGGACTGAAGCTTTCTTT. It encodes CASSSSGGRTEAFF.

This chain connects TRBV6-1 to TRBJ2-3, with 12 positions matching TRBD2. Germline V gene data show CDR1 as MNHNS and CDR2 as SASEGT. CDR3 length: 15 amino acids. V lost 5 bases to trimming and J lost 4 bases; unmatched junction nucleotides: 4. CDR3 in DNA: TGTGCCAGCAGTCGACTAGCGGGAGCAGCAGATACGCAGTATTTT. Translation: CASSRLAGAADTQYF.

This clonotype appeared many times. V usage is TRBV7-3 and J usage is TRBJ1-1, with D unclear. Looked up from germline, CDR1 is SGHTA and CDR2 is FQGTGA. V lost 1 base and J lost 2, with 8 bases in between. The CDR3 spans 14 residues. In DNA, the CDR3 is TGTGCCAGCAGCTTAAAGAGACCTAACACTGAAGCTTTCTTT. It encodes CASSLKRPNTEAFF.

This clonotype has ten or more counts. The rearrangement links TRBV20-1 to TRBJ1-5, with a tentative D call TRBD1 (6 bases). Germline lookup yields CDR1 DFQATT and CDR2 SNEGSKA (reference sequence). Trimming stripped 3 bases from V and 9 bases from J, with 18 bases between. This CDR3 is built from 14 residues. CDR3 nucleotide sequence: TGCAGTGCTAGGGATTGGGCAGGGGAGCGGCCCCAGCATTTT. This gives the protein CSARDWAGERPQHF.

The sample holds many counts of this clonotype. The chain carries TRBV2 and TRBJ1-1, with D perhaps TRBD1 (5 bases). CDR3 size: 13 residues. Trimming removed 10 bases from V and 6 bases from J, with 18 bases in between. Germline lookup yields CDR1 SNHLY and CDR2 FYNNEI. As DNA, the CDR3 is TGTGCCACCGTCGGGACGAGGGTGGCTGAAGCTTTCTTT. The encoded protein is CATVGTRVAEAFF.

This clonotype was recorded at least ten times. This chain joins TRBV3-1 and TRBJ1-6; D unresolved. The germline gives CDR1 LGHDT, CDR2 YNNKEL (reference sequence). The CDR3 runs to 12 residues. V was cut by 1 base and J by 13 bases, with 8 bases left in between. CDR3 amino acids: CASSQGVGPLHF. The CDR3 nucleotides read TGTGCCAGCAGCCAAGGAGTGGGGCCCCTCCACTTT.

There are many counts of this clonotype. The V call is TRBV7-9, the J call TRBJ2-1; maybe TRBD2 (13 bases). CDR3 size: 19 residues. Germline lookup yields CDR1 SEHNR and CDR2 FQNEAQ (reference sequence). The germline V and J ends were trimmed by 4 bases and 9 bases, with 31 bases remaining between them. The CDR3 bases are TGTGCCAGCAGCTCGGGACAGGGGGCAGGACTAGCGGGAGAGCGTGAGCAGTTCTTC. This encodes CASSSGQGAGLAGEREQFF.

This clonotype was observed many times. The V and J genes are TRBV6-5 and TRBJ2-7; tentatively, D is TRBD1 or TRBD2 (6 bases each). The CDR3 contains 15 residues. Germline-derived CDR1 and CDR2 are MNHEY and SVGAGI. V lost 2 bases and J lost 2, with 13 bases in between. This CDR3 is CASSYEVRGPYEQYF. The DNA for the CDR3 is TGTGCCAGCAGTTACGAGGTTCGGGGGCCCTACGAGCAGTACTTC.

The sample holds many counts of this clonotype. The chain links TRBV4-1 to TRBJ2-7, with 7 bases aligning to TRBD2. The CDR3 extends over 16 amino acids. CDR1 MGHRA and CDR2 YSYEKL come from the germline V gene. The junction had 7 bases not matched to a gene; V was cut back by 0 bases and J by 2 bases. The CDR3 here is CASSQDIGSGAYEQYF. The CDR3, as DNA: TGCGCCAGCAGCCAAGATATAGGGAGCGGGGCCTACGAGCAGTACTTC.

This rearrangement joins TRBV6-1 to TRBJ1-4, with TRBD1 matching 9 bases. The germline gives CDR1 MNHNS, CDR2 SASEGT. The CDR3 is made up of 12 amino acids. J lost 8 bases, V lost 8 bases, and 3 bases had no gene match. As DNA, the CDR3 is TGTGCCAGCGCTGGGACAGGGGAAAAACTGTTTTTT. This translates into CASAGTGEKLFF.

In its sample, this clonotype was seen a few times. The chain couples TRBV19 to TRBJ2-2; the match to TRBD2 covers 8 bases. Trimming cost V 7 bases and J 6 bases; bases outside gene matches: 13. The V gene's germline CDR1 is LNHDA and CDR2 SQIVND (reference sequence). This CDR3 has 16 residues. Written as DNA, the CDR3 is TGTGCCAGTACTGGTACACAGCGGGAGATCCCCGGGGAGCTGTTTTTT. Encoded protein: CASTGTQREIPGELFF.

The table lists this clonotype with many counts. The CDR3 loop reads CSASRDSTDTQYF. In DNA form, the CDR3 reads TGCAGTGCTAGCAGGGACAGCACAGATACGCAGTATTTT. The rearrangement links TRBV20-1 to TRBJ2-3; D tentatively fits TRBD1 or TRBD2 (5 bases each). The CDR3 contains 13 residues. V gave up 3 bases and J gave up 0 bases, with 7 bases separating them. Germline V gives CDR1 DFQATT, CDR2 SNEGSKA (reference sequence).